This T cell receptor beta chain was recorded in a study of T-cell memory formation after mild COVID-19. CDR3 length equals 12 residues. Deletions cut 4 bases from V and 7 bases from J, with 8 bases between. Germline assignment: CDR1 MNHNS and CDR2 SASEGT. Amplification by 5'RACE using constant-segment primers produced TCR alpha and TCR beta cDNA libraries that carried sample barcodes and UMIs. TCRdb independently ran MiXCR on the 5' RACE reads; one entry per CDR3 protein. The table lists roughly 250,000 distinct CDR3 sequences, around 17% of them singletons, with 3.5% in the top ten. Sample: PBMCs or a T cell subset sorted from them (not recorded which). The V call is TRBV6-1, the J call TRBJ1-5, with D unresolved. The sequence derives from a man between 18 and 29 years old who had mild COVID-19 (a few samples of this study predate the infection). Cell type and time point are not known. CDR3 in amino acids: CASSVLLQPQHF. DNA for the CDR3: TGTGCCAGCAGTGTGCTCCTACAGCCCCAGCATTTT.